Only a few counts were recorded for the clone carrying this TCR beta chain. Its antigen is currently unknown. The CDR3 consists of 16 residues. Germline V gene data show CDR1 as SNHLY and CDR2 as FYNNEI. Trimming took 4 bases from V and 8 from J, leaving 21 bases between them. The data belong to a study of T cells after yellow fever vaccination. Study information: Low-cell-number fractions underwent preparation using SMART-Seq v4 Ultra Low Input.

Study-wide findings and caveats: Compared with primary, the secondary response was weaker and peaked at day 5, not 15. Repertoires sorted by FACS could include abundant clonotypes that are contaminants from the bulk population.

They built TCR cDNA with 5'RACE template switching, a step that put in a universal primer site and UMIs. Using its own MiXCR run on the 5' RACE reads, TCRdb lists one record per CDR3 protein. The sample has 500,000 to 650,000 distinct CDR3 sequences, roughly an eighth seen once; the top ten hold under 15%. The sequenced sample was PBMCs, obtained on the day of the yellow fever booster vaccination. This receptor was taken from a man aged 25-45 years who received the YFV17D yellow fever vaccine. The V and J genes are TRBV2 and TRBJ2-1; possibly TRBD1 for D (5 bases). The CDR3 reads CASSGSRAMPLDEQFF. As DNA, the CDR3 is TGTGCCAGCAGTGGTAGCAGGGCTATGCCCTTGGATGAGCAGTTCTTC.